The 30 T cell receptor beta chains below come from one sample, sequenced in a study of T cell repertoires in cytomegalovirus infection. TCRdb reprocessed the reads via MiXCR and lists one record per CDR3 protein. The sample includes hundreds of thousands of distinct CDR3 sequences, about 33% seen only once; the top ten take around an eighth. These receptors have no known antigen. The sequences come from cultured CD8+ T cells from PBMCs, collected from culture after CMV antigen stimulation. The receptor set was obtained from a human donor in good health (CMV status not recorded). Some clones in this sample may be carry-over from other donors' samples.

This clonotype appeared a few times. This sequence joins TRBV7-2 and TRBJ2-1, with 7 bases identical to TRBD1. Germline V gives CDR1 SGHTA, CDR2 FQGNSA. The V segment lost 3 bases and the J segment 7 bases; nucleotides outside the gene matches: 9. The CDR3 contains 15 residues. CDR3 protein: CASSFRDSFLNEQFF. CDR3 nucleotide sequence: TGTGCCAGCAGCTTCCGGGACAGCTTTCTTAATGAGCAGTTCTTC.

This clonotype has ten or more counts. V is TRBV12-3 or TRBV12-4 and J is TRBJ1-2; 9 bases line up with TRBD1. Unmatched junction bases numbered 6, after V lost 4 bases and J lost 3 bases. This CDR3 has 15 amino acids. CDR3 nucleotides: TGTGCCAGCAGTTCACCGGGACAGGGCCACTATGGCTACACCTTC. This codes for CASSSPGQGHYGYTF.

This sequence joins TRBV7-9 and TRBJ2-1; TRBD2 might be the D (5 bases). V shed 10 bases and J shed 2 bases, with 15 bases lying between them. Per the germline V gene, CDR1 is SEHNR and CDR2 is FQNEAQ (reference sequence). The CDR3 is 14 residues long. The CDR3 loop reads CATPGRFAYNEQFF. Here the CDR3 DNA reads TGTGCCACCCCGGGGAGATTTGCCTACAATGAGCAGTTCTTC.

This clonotype has just a few counts. The chain combines TRBV5-4 with TRBJ1-1; D is undetermined. The CDR3 extends over 13 amino acids. The germline V gene has CDR1 SGHNT and CDR2 YYREEE (reference sequence). The DNA of the CDR3 is TGTGCTTTCCTAGACCTCATGAACACTGAAGCTTTCTTT. Its protein is CAFLDLMNTEAFF.

The chain combines TRBV7-4 with TRBJ1-1; 7 positions agree with TRBD1. The germline V gene has CDR1 SGHVT and CDR2 SQSDAQ. The CDR3 is 14 amino acids. V gave up 3 bases and J gave up 8 bases; unmatched junction bases: 9. CDR3 DNA: TGTGCCAGCAGCTTCCACGGACAGGCGGAGGAAGCTTTCTTT. The encoded protein is CASSFHGQAEEAFF.

This clonotype has only a few counts. The rearrangement links TRBV7-6 to TRBJ2-2; TRBD2 aligns across 10 bases. This CDR3 is 17 amino acids long. Per the germline V gene, CDR1 is SGHVS and CDR2 is FNYEAQ. The trim removed 7 bases at V and 4 bases at J, leaving 12 bases unmatched. The CDR3 protein is CASTQRSGGAATGELFF. The CDR3 coding sequence is TGTGCCAGCACCCAAAGAAGCGGGGGGGCAGCCACCGGGGAGCTGTTTTTT. Full variable domain (rest looked up from reference TRBV7-6 and TRBJ2-2): GAGVSQSPRYKVTKRGQDVALRCDPISGHVSLYWYRQALGQGPEFLTYFNYEAQQDKSGLPNDRFSAERPEGSISTLTIQRTEQRDSAMYRCASTQRSGGAATGELFFGEGSRLTVL.

The rearrangement links TRBV6-6 to TRBJ2-5; 7 bases line up with TRBD1. This CDR3 is built from 14 residues. CDR1 and CDR2 from the germline V gene are MNHNY and SVGAGI (reference sequence). Germline trimming cut 5 bases from V and 4 bases from J; bases unmatched to any gene: 7. The CDR3 coding sequence is TGTGCCAGCAGTAAACAACAGGGGACAGAGACCCAGTACTTC. Encoded protein: CASSKQQGTETQYF.

Concerning this clonotype: A much larger clone is a single base away; this may be a read error. The CDR3 DNA follows: TGTGCCAGCAAGGACAGGGGGAACTCTGAAGCTTTCTTT. Protein product: CASKDRGNSEAFF. This chain joins TRBV6-1 and TRBJ1-1; 10 nucleotides agree with TRBD1. The germline CDR1 and CDR2 sequences are MNHNS and SASEGT. The CDR3 consists of 13 residues.

The sample holds one count of this clonotype. The rearrangement joins TRBV6-2 or TRBV6-3 to TRBJ1-1; D ambiguous. V lost 5 bases to trimming and J lost 10 bases, with 17 bases between them. CDR1 and CDR2 (germline): MNHEY, SVGEGT. CDR3 length: 13 residues. The CDR3: CASSPRAVSRAFF. The DNA of the CDR3 is TGTGCCAGCAGTCCTCGGGCGGTCTCCCGAGCTTTCTTT.

The V and J genes are TRBV12-3 or TRBV12-4 and TRBJ2-1; possible D gene TRBD2, 5 bases. This CDR3 contains 14 residues. Trimming shortened V by 2 bases and J by 2 bases, and 7 bases separated the two germline ends. DNA of the CDR3: TGTGCCAGCAGTTTATCTAGCCCCTACAATGAGCAGTTCTTC. Translating gives CASSLSSPYNEQFF.

This clonotype was seen a handful of times. This chain links TRBV6-5 with TRBJ1-6; 7 bases match TRBD1. Germline V gene sequence: CDR1 MNHEY, CDR2 SVGAGI. There are 16 residues in the CDR3. Trimming cost V 0 bases and J 7 bases; bases outside gene matches: 6. CDR3 in amino acids: CASSYSRGGANSPLHF. CDR3 coding DNA: TGTGCCAGCAGTTACTCGAGAGGGGGCGCGAATTCACCCCTCCACTTT.

The chain combines TRBV2 with TRBJ1-4; perhaps TRBD1 as D (5 bases). The CDR3 extends over 12 amino acids. Per the germline V gene, CDR1 is SNHLY and CDR2 is FYNNEI. V was trimmed by 10 bases and J by 7 bases, leaving 13 bases between them. The CDR3 DNA reads as TGTGCCACCAGGGTTCGGGGTGAAAAACTGTTTTTT. Translation gives CATRVRGEKLFF.

The V and J genes are TRBV12-3 or TRBV12-4 and TRBJ1-2; a possible D gene is TRBD1 (5 bases). This CDR3 is 16 amino acids long. Trimming pared 1 base from V and 1 base from J, leaving 13 bases between. The CDR3 bases are TGTGCCAGCAGTTTAGTGTCCTTGGGGGATAACTATGGCTACACCTTC. This translates into CASSLVSLGDNYGYTF.

This clonotype showed up many times. The chain combines TRBV7-8 with TRBJ1-1; 7 bases align to TRBD1. V dropped 4 bases and J dropped 3; count of bases not matched to a gene: 17. Germline values: CDR1 SGHVS, CDR2 FQNEAQ. The length of the CDR3 is 18 residues. CDR3: CASSSPPSDRRPYTEAFF. The CDR3 nucleotides are TGTGCCAGCAGCTCCCCGCCATCGGACAGGCGGCCATACACTGAAGCTTTCTTT.

V usage is TRBV7-6 and J usage is TRBJ2-7, with 8 bases fitting TRBD1. J lost 3 bases, V lost 5 bases, and 9 bases had no gene match. The germline CDR1 and CDR2 sequences are SGHVS and FNYEAQ. The CDR3 has 15 amino acids. CDR3 in amino acids: CASSVFGTGNYEQYV. As DNA, the CDR3 is TGTGCCAGCAGCGTGTTCGGGACAGGCAACTACGAGCAGTACGTC.

This clonotype was seen a few times. The chain joins TRBV28 to TRBJ1-2; D not resolved. Germline CDR1 reads MDHEN; CDR2 reads SYDVKM. V was trimmed by 4 bases and J by 8 bases, leaving 11 bases between them. This CDR3 has 12 residues. CDR3 sequence (DNA): TGTGCCAGCAGTTCACCTAATTGGGGCTACACCTTC. Amino acid sequence: CASSSPNWGYTF.

V gene TRBV20-1 combines with J gene TRBJ2-1; D might be TRBD2 (6 bases). In germline, CDR1 is DFQATT, CDR2 SNEGSKA (reference sequence). There are 14 residues in the CDR3. With 2 bases removed from V and 9 bases from J, the gap between germline ends came to 17 bases. The CDR3 spells CSARNPSEGPEQFF. The CDR3 nucleotides read TGCAGTGCTAGAAACCCCTCGGAGGGGCCTGAGCAGTTCTTC.

This clonotype was picked up a small number of times. The gene calls are TRBV7-9 and TRBJ1-1; 8 positions match TRBD1. The J segment lost 6 bases and the V segment lost 5 bases, leaving 11 bases of the junction unmatched. CDR1 SEHNR and CDR2 FQNEAQ come from the germline V gene (reference sequence). The CDR3 length is 15 residues. The CDR3, as DNA: TGTGCCAGCAGCCCAGACAGGGGCTTTCGGGCTGAAGCTTTCTTT. As protein: CASSPDRGFRAEAFF.

This clonotype was picked up a small number of times. V usage is TRBV4-1 and J usage is TRBJ2-3; D call uncertain. The length of the CDR3 is 14 residues. The germline CDR1 and CDR2 sequences are MGHRA and YSYEKL. V lost 4 bases and J lost 4, with 12 bases in between. The CDR3 region has the DNA TGCGCCAGCAGCCCGATAAGCGACCCAGATACGCAGTATTTT. It translates to CASSPISDPDTQYF.

This rearrangement joins TRBV10-3 to TRBJ1-1, with a tentative D call TRBD1 (5 bases). Trimming shortened V by 0 bases and J by 1 base, and 9 bases separated the two germline ends. Germline V lookup: CDR1 ENHRY, CDR2 SYGVKD. This CDR3 has 15 amino acids. As DNA, the CDR3 is TGTGCCATCAGTGAGTCGACGGGGGGGAACACTGAAGCTTTCTTT. Translating gives CAISESTGGNTEAFF.

The table lists this clonotype with a few counts. This sequence joins TRBV28 and TRBJ1-3; D ambiguous. The ends were cut back, 2 bases at V and 2 bases at J, with 13 bases in the middle. Germline CDR1 is MDHEN and CDR2 is SYDVKM. The CDR3 covers 16 residues. The CDR3 DNA follows: TGTGCCAGCAGTTTACCTCTTCTGACCGCTGGAAACACCATATATTTT. It is translated as CASSLPLLTAGNTIYF.

This clonotype appeared many times. This chain connects TRBV7-9 to TRBJ2-1, with D maybe TRBD2 (6 bases). The CDR3 spans 14 residues. Trimming removed 6 bases at V and 4 bases at J, with 13 bases between. CDR1 and CDR2 from the germline V gene are SEHNR and FQNEAQ (reference sequence). CDR3 DNA sequence: TGTGCCAGCAGGTGGGGGACTCAGTACAATGAGCAGTTCTTC. Translation gives CASRWGTQYNEQFF.

The CDR3 protein is CASGLDRSRGYTF. In nucleotides, the CDR3 is TGTGCTAGTGGTTTGGACAGATCGAGAGGCTACACCTTC. This chain connects TRBV12-5 to TRBJ1-2; D is unclear. The CDR3 spans 13 residues. The germline V gene encodes CDR1 LGHNT and CDR2 FRNRAP. Trimming took off 1 base at V and 8 bases at J, with 11 bases between the two ends.

This chain links TRBV6-5 with TRBJ2-1; 7 bases agree with TRBD1. The CDR3 loop spans 15 amino acids. Trimming at V came to 4 bases and at J to 4 bases, leaving 7 bases not matched to a gene. CDR1 is MNHEY and CDR2 is SVGAGI in the germline V gene. The CDR3 region has the DNA TGTGCCAGCAGTTTCGCCGGGACAGAGTACAATGAGCAGTTCTTC. Translation: CASSFAGTEYNEQFF.

In regard to this clonotype: This may stem from a read error, because a much larger clone lies one nucleotide away. V usage is TRBV6-1 and J usage is TRBJ2-3, with 13 bases aligning to TRBD2. Per germline, CDR1 MNHNS and CDR2 SASEGT. This CDR3 contains 16 residues. The CDR3 region is CVSSDWTSGGTDTQYF. DNA of the CDR3: TGTGTCAGCAGTGACTGGACTAGCGGGGGTACAGATACGCAGTATTTT.

This clonotype was recorded once. The chain recombines TRBV4-1 with TRBJ2-5; tentatively, D is TRBD1 or TRBD2 (5 bases each). Germline V gene sequence: CDR1 MGHRA, CDR2 YSYEKL. The CDR3 sequence is 14 residues long. V gave up 1 base and J gave up 1 base, with 7 bases separating them. The CDR3 here is CASSQGDPQETQYF. In DNA, the CDR3 is TGCGCCAGCAGCCAAGGGGACCCCCAAGAGACCCAGTACTTC.

The chain couples TRBV2 to TRBJ2-7; TRBD1 matches at 8 bases. V shed 6 bases and J 5 bases; nucleotides not matched to a gene: 15. CDR1 is SNHLY and CDR2 is FYNNEI in the germline V gene. The length of the CDR3 is 16 residues. The CDR3 region has the DNA TGTGCCAGCAGGGATCGAATGGGGACAGGAGTCCACGAGCAGTACGTC. It encodes CASRDRMGTGVHEQYV.

Notes on this clonotype: One end of the junction varies from germline; a read error may be responsible. The chain carries TRBV7-8 and TRBJ1-1; 7 bases align to TRBD1. Looked up from germline, CDR1 is SGHVS and CDR2 is FQNEAQ. The CDR3 has 12 residues. CDR3 amino acids: CVSSSRGTEAFF. CDR3 nucleotides: TGTGTCAGCAGCTCCAGGGGGACTGAAGCTTTCTTT.

The sample holds many counts of this clonotype. V gene TRBV7-6 combines with J gene TRBJ2-6; the D is unclear. The CDR3 is made up of 15 amino acids. The V end lost 5 bases, the J end lost 0 bases, and 8 bases lay between the germline ends. Germline V gene data show CDR1 as SGHVS and CDR2 as FNYEAQ. The CDR3 protein is CASSQGDSGANVLTF. The CDR3 DNA is TGTGCCAGCAGCCAAGGCGACTCTGGGGCCAACGTCCTGACTTTC. Based on the CDR3 plus reference TRBV7-6 and TRBJ2-6, the full variable domain is GAGVSQSPRYKVTKRGQDVALRCDPISGHVSLYWYRQALGQGPEFLTYFNYEAQQDKSGLPNDRFSAERPEGSISTLTIQRTEQRDSAMYRCASSQGDSGANVLTFGAGSRLTVL.

The chain joins TRBV6-2 or TRBV6-3 to TRBJ1-1; D gene unclear. Trimming took 5 bases from V and 1 from J, leaving 23 bases between them. The germline CDR1 and CDR2 sequences are MNHEY and SVGEGT. CDR3 size: 18 residues. The CDR3 reads CASSPGQEERAWNTEAFF. DNA of the CDR3: TGTGCCAGCAGTCCCGGCCAAGAGGAGAGGGCCTGGAACACTGAAGCTTTCTTT.